This TCR beta chain was observed in a study of cytomegalovirus exposure and HLA in healthy donors. Study summary: As released early, the data held roughly 85 million unique TCRs from HLA-typed donors.

Study observations and caveats: Some TCR beta chains (roughly 160 of them) were listed as cytomegalovirus-associated. Immune exposure was documented only through CMV serostatus.

The PCR had 60 Vbeta and 13 Jbeta primers. Here immunoSEQ multiplex PCR was the method, and the copy in TCRdb shows in-frame clones only, minus some. The data contain fewer than 250,000 clones, about 70% of them singletons. Germline lookup yields CDR1 ENHRY and CDR2 SYGVKD. With 9 bases removed from V and 3 bases from J, the gap between germline ends came to 18 bases. This CDR3 region has 14 residues. This clone appeared a few times. The antigen is unknown. What was sequenced was PBMCs. The J gene is TRBJ2-7, the V gene TRBV10-3, with TRBD2 as a possible D gene (7 bases). This receptor was obtained from a woman aged 25 to 39 in good health and CMV-seronegative. The CDR3 nucleotides read TGTGCCATAAAATCTCCGGGGGGCATCTACGAGCAGTACTTC. Encoded protein: CAIKSPGGIYEQYF.